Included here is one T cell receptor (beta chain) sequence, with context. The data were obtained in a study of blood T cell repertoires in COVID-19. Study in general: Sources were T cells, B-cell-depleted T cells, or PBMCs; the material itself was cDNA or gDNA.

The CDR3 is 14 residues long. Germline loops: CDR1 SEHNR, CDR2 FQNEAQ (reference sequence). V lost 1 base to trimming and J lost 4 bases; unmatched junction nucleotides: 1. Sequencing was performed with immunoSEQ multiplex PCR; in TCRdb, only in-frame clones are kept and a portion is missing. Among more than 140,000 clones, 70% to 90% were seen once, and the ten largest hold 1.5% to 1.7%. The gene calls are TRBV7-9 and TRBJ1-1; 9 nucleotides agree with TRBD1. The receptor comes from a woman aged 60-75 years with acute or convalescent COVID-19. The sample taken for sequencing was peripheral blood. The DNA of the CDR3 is TGTGCCAGCAGCTTAGAGACAGGGGGCACTGAAGCTTTCTTT. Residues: CASSLETGGTEAFF.